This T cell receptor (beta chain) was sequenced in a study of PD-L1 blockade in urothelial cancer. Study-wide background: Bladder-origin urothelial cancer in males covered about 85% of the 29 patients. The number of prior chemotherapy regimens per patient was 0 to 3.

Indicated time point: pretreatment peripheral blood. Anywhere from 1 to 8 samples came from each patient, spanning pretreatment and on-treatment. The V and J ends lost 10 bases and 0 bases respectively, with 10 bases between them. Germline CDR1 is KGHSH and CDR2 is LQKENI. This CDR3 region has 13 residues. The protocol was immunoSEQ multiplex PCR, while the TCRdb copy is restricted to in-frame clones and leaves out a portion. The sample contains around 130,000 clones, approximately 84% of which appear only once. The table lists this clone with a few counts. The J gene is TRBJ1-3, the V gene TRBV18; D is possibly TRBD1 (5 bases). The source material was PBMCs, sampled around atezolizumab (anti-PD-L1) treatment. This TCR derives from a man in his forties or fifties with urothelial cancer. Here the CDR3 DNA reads TGTGCCACCCAGGGCAGCTCTGGAAACACCATATATTTT. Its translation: CATQGSSGNTIYF.